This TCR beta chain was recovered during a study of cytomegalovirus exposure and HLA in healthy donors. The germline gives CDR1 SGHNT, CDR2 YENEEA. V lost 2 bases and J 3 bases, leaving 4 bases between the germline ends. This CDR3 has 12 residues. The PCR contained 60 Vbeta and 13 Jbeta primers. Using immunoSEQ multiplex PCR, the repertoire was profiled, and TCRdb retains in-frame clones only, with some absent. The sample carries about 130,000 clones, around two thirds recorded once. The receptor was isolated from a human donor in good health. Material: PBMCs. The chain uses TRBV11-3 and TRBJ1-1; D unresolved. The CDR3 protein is CASSLRYTEAFF. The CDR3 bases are TGTGCCAGCAGCTTACGGTACACTGAAGCTTTCTTT.